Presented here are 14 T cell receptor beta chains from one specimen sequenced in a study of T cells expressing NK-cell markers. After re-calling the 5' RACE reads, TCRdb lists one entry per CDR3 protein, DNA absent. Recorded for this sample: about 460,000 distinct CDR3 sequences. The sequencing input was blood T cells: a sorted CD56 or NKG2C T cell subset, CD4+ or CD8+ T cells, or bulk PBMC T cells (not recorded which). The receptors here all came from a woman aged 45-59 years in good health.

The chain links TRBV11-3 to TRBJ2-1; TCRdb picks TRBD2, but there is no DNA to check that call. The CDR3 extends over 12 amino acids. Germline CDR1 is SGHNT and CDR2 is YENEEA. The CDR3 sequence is CASRHTGSEQFF.

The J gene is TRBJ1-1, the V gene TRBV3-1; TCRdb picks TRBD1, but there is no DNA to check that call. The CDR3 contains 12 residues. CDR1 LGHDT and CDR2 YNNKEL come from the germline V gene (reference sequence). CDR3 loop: CASSQGRTGAFF.

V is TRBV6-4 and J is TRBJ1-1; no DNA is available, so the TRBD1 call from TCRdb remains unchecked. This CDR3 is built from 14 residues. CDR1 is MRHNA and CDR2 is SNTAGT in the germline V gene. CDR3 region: CASRRPGQKTEAFF.

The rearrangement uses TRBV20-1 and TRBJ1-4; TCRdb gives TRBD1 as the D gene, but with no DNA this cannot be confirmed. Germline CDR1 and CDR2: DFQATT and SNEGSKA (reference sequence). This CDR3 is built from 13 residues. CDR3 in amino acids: CSARQGSNEKLFF.

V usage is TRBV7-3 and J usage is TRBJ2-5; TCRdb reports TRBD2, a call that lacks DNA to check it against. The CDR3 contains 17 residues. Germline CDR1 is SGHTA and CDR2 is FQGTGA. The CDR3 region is CASSLRPTTSVKETQYF.

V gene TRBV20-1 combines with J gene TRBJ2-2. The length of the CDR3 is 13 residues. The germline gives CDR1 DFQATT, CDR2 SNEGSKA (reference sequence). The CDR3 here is CSARGSSVGELFF.

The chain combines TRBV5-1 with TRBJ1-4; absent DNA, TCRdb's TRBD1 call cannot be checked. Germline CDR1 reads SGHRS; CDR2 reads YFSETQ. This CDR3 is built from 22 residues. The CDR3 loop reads CASSLFSPGTGTSFGTNEKLFF.

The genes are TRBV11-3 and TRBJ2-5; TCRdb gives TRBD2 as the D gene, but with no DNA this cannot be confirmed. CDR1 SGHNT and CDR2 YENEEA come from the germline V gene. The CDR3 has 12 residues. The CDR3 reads CASTLAEETQYF.

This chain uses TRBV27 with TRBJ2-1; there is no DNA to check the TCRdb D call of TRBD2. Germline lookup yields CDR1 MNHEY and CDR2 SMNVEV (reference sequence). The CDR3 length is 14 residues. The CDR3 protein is CASSGLGRYNEQFF.

The CDR3 spells CASSQDRSGRIYEQYF. The chain employs TRBV3-1 and TRBJ2-7; the D call from TCRdb, TRBD2, cannot be confirmed without DNA. Looked up from germline, CDR1 is LGHDT and CDR2 is YNNKEL (reference sequence). The CDR3 loop spans 16 amino acids.

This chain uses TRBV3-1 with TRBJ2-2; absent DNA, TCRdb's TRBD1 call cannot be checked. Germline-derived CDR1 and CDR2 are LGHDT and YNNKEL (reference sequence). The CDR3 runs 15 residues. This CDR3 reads CASSQGRRGTGELFF. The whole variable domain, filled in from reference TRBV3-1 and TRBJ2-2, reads DTAVSQTPKYLVTQMGNDKSIKCEQNLGHDTMYWYKQDSKKFLKIMFSYNNKELIINETVPNRFSPKSPDKAHLNLHINSLELGDSAVYFCASSQGRRGTGELFFGEGSRLTVL.

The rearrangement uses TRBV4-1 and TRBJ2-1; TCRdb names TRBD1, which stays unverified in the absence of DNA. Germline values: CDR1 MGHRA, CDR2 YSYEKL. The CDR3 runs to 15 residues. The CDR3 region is CASSWLGTGNPEQFF.

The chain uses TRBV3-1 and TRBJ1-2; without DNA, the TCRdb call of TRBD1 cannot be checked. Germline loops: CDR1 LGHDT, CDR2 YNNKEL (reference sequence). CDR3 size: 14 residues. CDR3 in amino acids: CASSYILGASGYTF.

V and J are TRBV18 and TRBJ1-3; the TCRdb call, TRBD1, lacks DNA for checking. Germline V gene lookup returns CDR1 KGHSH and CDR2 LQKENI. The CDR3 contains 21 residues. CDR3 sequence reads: CASSPLSPGTLVDFTGNTIYF.